A selection of T cell receptor beta chains follows, all from one sample in a study of shared clonotypes between healthy human individuals. Data came from immunoSEQ multiplex PCR; TCRdb stores just in-frame clones and leaves some out. The sample shows approximately 810,000 clones, approximately 92% of them seen only once. What was sequenced was naive CD8+ T cells sorted from blood. The receptors were sampled from a man aged 30 to 45 in good health. Both conserved end residues are part of each CDR3. A D gene is named only where the DNA matches it firmly. Where a row states a size, it is once, few, many or the class of an expanded clone; other rows omit it.

>TRBJ2-7|TRBV15|NA|NA
CATSADGGSYEQYF
TGTGCCACCAGCGCGGACGGCGGTTCCTACGAGCAGTACTTC
>TRBJ1-2|TRBV7-9|NA|NA
CASSLPRGQQTNYGYTF
TGTGCCAGCAGCTTACCTCGAGGACAGCAGACTAACTATGGCTACACCTTC
>TRBJ1-5|TRBV2|NA|NA
CASSEATGHEAQPQHF
TGTGCCAGCAGTGAAGCCACCGGGCATGAAGCTCAGCCCCAGCATTTT
>TRBJ2-1|TRBV9|TRBD2|NA
CASSPGGGRVYNEQFF
TGTGCCAGCAGCCCGGGGGGCGGGAGGGTATACAATGAGCAGTTCTTC
>TRBJ2-5|TRBV6-6|NA|NA
CASSLIRGAKETQYF
TGTGCCAGCAGTCTTATCAGGGGGGCAAAAGAGACCCAGTACTTC
>TRBJ2-5|TRBV7-9|NA|once
CASSSQALQETQYF
TGTGCCAGCAGCTCACAGGCACTTCAAGAGACCCAGTACTTC
>TRBJ2-1|TRBV2|NA|NA
CASIGYSYNEQFF
TGTGCCAGCATCGGGTACTCCTACAATGAGCAGTTCTTC
>TRBJ2-7|TRBV5-1|TRBD2|NA
CASSLAPGTIYEQYF
TGCGCCAGCAGCTTGGCTCCCGGGACTATTTACGAGCAGTACTTC
>TRBJ2-3|TRBV18|TRBD2|once
CASSRYVTSGSRSTDTQYF
TGTGCCAGCTCCCGGTATGTGACTAGCGGGAGTCGTAGCACAGATACGCAGTATTTT
>TRBJ1-5|TRBV7-6|NA|NA
CASSLNGGSNQPQHF
TGTGCCAGCAGCCTAAATGGGGGTAGCAATCAGCCCCAGCATTTT
>TRBJ2-1|TRBV7-9|NA|once
CASSSIGEQFF
TGTGCCAGCAGCTCCATCGGTGAGCAGTTCTTC
>TRBJ2-5|TRBV6-5|NA|NA
CASSPQGMVETQYF
TGTGCCAGCAGTCCCCAGGGGATGGTAGAGACCCAGTACTTC
>TRBJ2-1|TRBV18|NA|NA
CASSPYPGRGYNEQFF
TGTGCCAGCTCACCCTATCCCGGGAGAGGTTACAATGAGCAGTTCTTC
>TRBJ2-7|TRBV10-3|NA|few
CATSNGDSYEQYF
TGTGCCACTAGTAACGGGGATTCCTACGAGCAGTACTTC
>TRBJ2-7|TRBV10-3|NA|NA
CAISDSDRATAYEQYF
TGTGCCATCAGTGACTCCGACAGAGCCACAGCCTACGAGCAGTACTTC